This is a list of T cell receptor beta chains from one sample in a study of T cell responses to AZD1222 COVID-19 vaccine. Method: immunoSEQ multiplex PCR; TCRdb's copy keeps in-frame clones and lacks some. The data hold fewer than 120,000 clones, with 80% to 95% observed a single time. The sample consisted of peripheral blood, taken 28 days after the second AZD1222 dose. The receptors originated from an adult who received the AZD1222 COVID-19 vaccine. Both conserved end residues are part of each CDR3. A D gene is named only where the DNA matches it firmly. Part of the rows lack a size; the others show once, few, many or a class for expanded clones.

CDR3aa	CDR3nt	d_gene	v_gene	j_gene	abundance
CASSQLAGGTDTQYF	TGCGCCAGCAGCCAACTAGCGGGGGGCACAGATACGCAGTATTTT	TRBD2	TRBV4-1	TRBJ2-3	few
CASSPDRGGTEAFF	TGTGCCAGCTCACCAGACAGGGGAGGCACTGAAGCTTTCTTT	TRBD1	TRBV18	TRBJ1-1	NA
CASSPTGFTEAFF	TGTGCCAGCAGCCCGACAGGGTTCACTGAAGCTTTCTTT	TRBD1	TRBV12-3/TRBV12-4	TRBJ1-1	NA
CASSLIGAENTGELFF	TGTGCCAGCAGCTTAATCGGGGCAGAAAACACCGGGGAGCTGTTTTTT	NA	TRBV7-8	TRBJ2-2	NA
CASSEYRKGQPQHF	TGCGCCAGCAGTGAGTACCGGAAGGGACAGCCCCAGCATTTT	NA	TRBV10-2	TRBJ1-5	once
CASSVVSGASEQFF	TGTGCCAGCAGCGTAGTCTCAGGGGCCTCTGAGCAGTTCTTC	NA	TRBV9	TRBJ2-1	once
CASSPQGRITEAFF	TGTGCCAGCTCACCACAGGGGAGGATCACTGAAGCTTTCTTT	NA	TRBV18	TRBJ1-1	NA
CASSKGLSSLGWISYGYTF	TGTGCCAGTAGTAAAGGCCTCTCATCCTTAGGGTGGATTTCATATGGCTACACCTTC	NA	TRBV19	TRBJ1-2	NA
CASSPGGYTEAFF	TGTGCCAGCAGCCCGGGAGGGTACACTGAAGCTTTCTTT	NA	TRBV7-2	TRBJ1-1	NA
CASSLVAGPANEKLFF	TGCGCCAGCAGCTTGGTCGCAGGGCCCGCTAATGAAAAACTGTTTTTT	NA	TRBV5-1	TRBJ1-4	NA
CASSQLTGGKGKEKLFF	TGCGCCAGCAGCCAGCTGACAGGGGGGAAGGGCAAGGAAAAACTGTTTTTT	TRBD1	TRBV4-3	TRBJ1-4	NA
CASSYPYNEQFF	TGTGCCAGCAGTTACCCTTACAATGAGCAGTTCTTC	NA	TRBV6-2/TRBV6-3	TRBJ2-1	NA
CASSSTGGAETQYF	TGTGCCAGCAGCTCGACAGGGGGCGCAGAGACCCAGTACTTC	TRBD1	TRBV7-9	TRBJ2-5	NA
CASSFDTGELFF	TGTGCCAGCAGTTTCGACACCGGGGAGCTGTTTTTT	NA	TRBV12-3/TRBV12-4	TRBJ2-2	NA